Listed below are T cell receptor beta chains from one sample, sequenced in a study of identical twins' blood T cells. TCRdb processed the 5' RACE reads anew with MiXCR; each CDR3 protein has one entry. The sample holds 300,000 to 400,000 distinct CDR3 sequences, about 28% seen once. Source material: PBMCs. These TCRs come from a woman between 18 and 55 years old in good health. Both conserved end residues are part of each CDR3. The order of the fields is clone size, D gene, V gene, J gene, CDR3 protein, CDR3 DNA. D genes are given only for firm matches. Not every row has a clone size; where given, it reads once, few, many or a size class.

abundance: .; d_gene: .; v_gene: TRBV12-3/TRBV12-4; j_gene: TRBJ1-5; CDR3aa: CASSPINTQPQHF; CDR3nt: TGTGCCAGCAGTCCCATAAACACCCAGCCCCAGCATTTT
abundance: many; d_gene: .; v_gene: TRBV20-1; j_gene: TRBJ2-1; CDR3aa: CSAREGTPHPFKF; CDR3nt: TGCAGTGCTAGAGAAGGGACTCCTCACCCTTTTAAATTC
abundance: many; d_gene: .; v_gene: TRBV29-1; j_gene: TRBJ2-1; CDR3aa: CSVERGRHEQFF; CDR3nt: TGCAGCGTTGAAAGAGGTAGACATGAGCAGTTCTTC
abundance: .; d_gene: .; v_gene: TRBV3-1; j_gene: TRBJ1-4; CDR3aa: CASSQDEYAEKLFF; CDR3nt: TGTGCCAGCAGCCAAGACGAATATGCGGAAAAACTGTTTTTT
abundance: .; d_gene: .; v_gene: TRBV5-1; j_gene: TRBJ2-2; CDR3aa: CASSLTVKGTGELFF; CDR3nt: TGCGCCAGCAGCTTGACAGTGAAGGGGACCGGGGAGCTGTTTTTT
abundance: .; d_gene: .; v_gene: TRBV7-9; j_gene: TRBJ1-2; CDR3aa: CASSFGSPKYGYTF; CDR3nt: TGTGCCAGCAGCTTCGGCAGCCCTAAGTATGGCTACACCTTC
abundance: .; d_gene: .; v_gene: TRBV20-1; j_gene: TRBJ1-3; CDR3aa: CSARAVTGNTIYF; CDR3nt: TGCAGTGCTAGAGCAGTTACTGGAAACACCATATATTTT
abundance: .; d_gene: TRBD1; v_gene: TRBV2; j_gene: TRBJ1-1; CDR3aa: CASSGGTGSTEAFF; CDR3nt: TGTGCCAGCAGTGGAGGGACAGGGAGCACTGAAGCTTTCTTT
abundance: .; d_gene: .; v_gene: TRBV19; j_gene: TRBJ1-1; CDR3aa: CASSIRYTEAFF; CDR3nt: TGTGCCAGTAGTATACGGTACACTGAAGCTTTCTTT
abundance: few; d_gene: .; v_gene: TRBV7-2; j_gene: TRBJ1-1; CDR3aa: CASSLRQSGEAFF; CDR3nt: TGTGCCAGCAGCTTACGGCAGTCGGGTGAAGCTTTCTTT
abundance: .; d_gene: .; v_gene: TRBV29-1; j_gene: TRBJ1-1; CDR3aa: CIVVQPNTEAFF; CDR3nt: TGCATCGTTGTACAGCCGAACACTGAAGCTTTCTTT
abundance: few; d_gene: TRBD1; v_gene: TRBV10-3; j_gene: TRBJ1-2; CDR3aa: CAISGQETYGYTF; CDR3nt: TGTGCCATCAGCGGACAGGAAACATATGGCTACACCTTC
abundance: few; d_gene: .; v_gene: TRBV18; j_gene: TRBJ2-3; CDR3aa: CASSPRADTQYF; CDR3nt: TGTGCCAGCTCACCACGGGCAGATACGCAGTATTTT
abundance: few; d_gene: .; v_gene: TRBV10-3; j_gene: TRBJ1-2; CDR3aa: CAISAREGGYTF; CDR3nt: TGTGCCATCAGCGCCCGGGAGGGTGGCTACACCTTC
abundance: .; d_gene: .; v_gene: TRBV12-5; j_gene: TRBJ2-5; CDR3aa: CASREGETQYF; CDR3nt: TGTGCTAGCAGAGAGGGGGAGACCCAGTACTTC
abundance: .; d_gene: TRBD1; v_gene: TRBV2; j_gene: TRBJ1-1; CDR3aa: CASSQDRKNTEAFF; CDR3nt: TGTGCCAGCAGTCAGGACAGGAAGAACACTGAAGCTTTCTTT
abundance: .; d_gene: .; v_gene: TRBV10-3; j_gene: TRBJ2-7; CDR3aa: CAISEVQGGYEQYF; CDR3nt: TGTGCCATCAGTGAAGTACAAGGAGGTTACGAGCAGTACTTC
abundance: few; d_gene: .; v_gene: TRBV5-5; j_gene: TRBJ2-1; CDR3aa: CASSRFVGGGLGEQFF; CDR3nt: TGTGCCAGCAGCCGGTTCGTTGGCGGAGGTCTCGGTGAGCAGTTCTTC
abundance: .; d_gene: .; v_gene: TRBV5-1; j_gene: TRBJ2-2; CDR3aa: CASSLATAGELFF; CDR3nt: TGCGCCAGCAGCTTGGCCACGGCCGGGGAGCTGTTTTTT
abundance: many; d_gene: .; v_gene: TRBV11-2; j_gene: TRBJ2-1; CDR3aa: CASSPLLSSYNEQFF; CDR3nt: TGTGCCAGCAGCCCACTGTTGAGTTCCTACAATGAGCAGTTCTTC
abundance: few; d_gene: .; v_gene: TRBV6-2/TRBV6-3; j_gene: TRBJ1-5; CDR3aa: CASSDPGPPQHF; CDR3nt: TGTGCCAGCAGTGATCCGGGACCCCCGCAGCATTTT
abundance: once; d_gene: TRBD1; v_gene: TRBV13; j_gene: TRBJ1-2; CDR3aa: CASSFGTGGRQRYGYTF; CDR3nt: TGTGCCAGCAGCTTCGGGACAGGGGGCAGGCAACGCTATGGCTACACCTTC
abundance: .; d_gene: TRBD2; v_gene: TRBV3-1; j_gene: TRBJ2-2; CDR3aa: CASSQRGSGGELFF; CDR3nt: TGTGCCAGCAGCCAACGCGGGAGCGGTGGGGAGCTGTTTTTT
abundance: .; d_gene: .; v_gene: TRBV29-1; j_gene: TRBJ1-1; CDR3aa: CSFIDPWNTEAFF; CDR3nt: TGCAGCTTTATCGATCCGTGGAACACTGAAGCTTTCTTT
abundance: .; d_gene: .; v_gene: TRBV2; j_gene: TRBJ2-3; CDR3aa: CASQKEGNNQPQYF; CDR3nt: TGTGCCAGTCAAAAAGAGGGAAACAATCAGCCCCAGTATTTT
abundance: few; d_gene: .; v_gene: TRBV6-2/TRBV6-3; j_gene: TRBJ1-2; CDR3aa: CTSRQTHYGYTF; CDR3nt: TGTACCAGCAGACAGACGCACTATGGCTACACCTTC
abundance: .; d_gene: .; v_gene: TRBV25-1; j_gene: TRBJ1-2; CDR3aa: CASSEWGRYGYTF; CDR3nt: TGTGCCAGCAGTGAATGGGGGAGGTATGGCTACACCTTC
abundance: few; d_gene: .; v_gene: TRBV27; j_gene: TRBJ1-3; CDR3aa: CASSSREGDTIYF; CDR3nt: TGTGCCAGCAGTTCCAGGGAAGGGGACACCATATATTTT
abundance: few; d_gene: .; v_gene: TRBV5-1; j_gene: TRBJ1-1; CDR3aa: CASSLVGTSNTEAFF; CDR3nt: TGCGCCAGCAGCTTGGTGGGCACTTCGAACACTGAAGCTTTCTTT
abundance: few; d_gene: .; v_gene: TRBV20-1; j_gene: TRBJ2-7; CDR3aa: CSADDQVYEQYF; CDR3nt: TGCAGTGCAGACGACCAAGTTTACGAGCAGTACTTC
abundance: .; d_gene: .; v_gene: TRBV12-3/TRBV12-4; j_gene: TRBJ2-7; CDR3aa: CASSLYYEQYF; CDR3nt: TGTGCCAGCAGTTTATACTACGAGCAGTACTTC
abundance: .; d_gene: .; v_gene: TRBV20-1; j_gene: TRBJ2-3; CDR3aa: CGVVYPSSTDTQYF; CDR3nt: TGCGGTGTCGTTTATCCCTCTAGCACAGATACGCAGTATTTT
abundance: .; d_gene: .; v_gene: TRBV29-1; j_gene: TRBJ1-1; CDR3aa: CSVVSPGNTEAFF; CDR3nt: TGCAGCGTTGTCTCCCCAGGCAACACTGAAGCTTTCTTT
abundance: .; d_gene: .; v_gene: TRBV2; j_gene: TRBJ2-1; CDR3aa: CASRGSRDEQFF; CDR3nt: TGTGCCAGCCGTGGTAGTAGGGATGAGCAGTTCTTC
abundance: .; d_gene: .; v_gene: TRBV13; j_gene: TRBJ2-1; CDR3aa: CASSSPGTLTDEQFF; CDR3nt: TGTGCCAGCAGCAGCCCCGGGACCCTAACAGATGAGCAGTTCTTC
abundance: few; d_gene: TRBD1; v_gene: TRBV5-1; j_gene: TRBJ2-1; CDR3aa: CASSLASAQGQNEQFF; CDR3nt: TGCGCCAGCAGCTTGGCCTCAGCCCAGGGACAGAATGAGCAGTTCTTC
abundance: .; d_gene: .; v_gene: TRBV20-1; j_gene: TRBJ1-5; CDR3aa: CSARNHNQPQHF; CDR3nt: TGCAGTGCTAGGAATCACAATCAGCCCCAGCATTTT
abundance: .; d_gene: .; v_gene: TRBV3-1; j_gene: TRBJ1-1; CDR3aa: CASSQFLSNLNTEAFF; CDR3nt: TGTGCCAGCAGCCAGTTCCTCAGCAATCTTAACACTGAAGCTTTCTTT
abundance: few; d_gene: .; v_gene: TRBV19; j_gene: TRBJ1-1; CDR3aa: CASSMGGNTEAFF; CDR3nt: TGTGCCAGTAGTATGGGGGGCAACACTGAAGCTTTCTTT
abundance: .; d_gene: .; v_gene: TRBV20-1; j_gene: TRBJ1-6; CDR3aa: CSVIDRSYNSPLHF; CDR3nt: TGCAGTGTTATTGACAGAAGCTATAATTCACCCCTCCACTTT
abundance: many; d_gene: .; v_gene: TRBV9; j_gene: TRBJ2-7; CDR3aa: CASSFGQSYEQYF; CDR3nt: TGTGCCAGCAGCTTCGGACAGTCCTACGAGCAGTACTTC
abundance: .; d_gene: .; v_gene: TRBV10-2; j_gene: TRBJ2-2; CDR3aa: CASCKGPGELFF; CDR3nt: TGCGCCAGCTGTAAAGGGCCCGGGGAGCTGTTTTTT
abundance: few; d_gene: .; v_gene: TRBV10-3; j_gene: TRBJ1-2; CDR3aa: CAINQGLAEYGYTF; CDR3nt: TGTGCCATCAATCAGGGCCTCGCAGAGTATGGCTACACCTTC
abundance: few; d_gene: TRBD1; v_gene: TRBV6-5; j_gene: TRBJ1-3; CDR3aa: CASSNRQGDGNTIYF; CDR3nt: TGTGCCAGCAGTAACAGACAGGGGGACGGAAACACCATATATTTT
abundance: few; d_gene: TRBD2; v_gene: TRBV11-1; j_gene: TRBJ2-2; CDR3aa: CASSGASGLKGGELFF; CDR3nt: TGTGCCAGCAGTGGGGCTAGCGGCCTTAAGGGCGGGGAGCTGTTTTTT
abundance: .; d_gene: .; v_gene: TRBV19; j_gene: TRBJ1-1; CDR3aa: CASPGPKNTEAFF; CDR3nt: TGTGCCAGTCCAGGACCGAAGAACACTGAAGCTTTCTTT
abundance: .; d_gene: .; v_gene: TRBV29-1; j_gene: TRBJ1-1; CDR3aa: CSVLGQGGGNTEAFF; CDR3nt: TGCAGCGTTCTGGGCCAGGGCGGGGGGAACACTGAAGCTTTCTTT
abundance: .; d_gene: TRBD1; v_gene: TRBV12-5; j_gene: TRBJ1-4; CDR3aa: CVSGLAQGANEKLFF; CDR3nt: TGTGTTAGTGGTTTAGCACAGGGGGCTAATGAAAAACTGTTTTTT
abundance: .; d_gene: .; v_gene: TRBV12-5; j_gene: TRBJ2-1; CDR3aa: CASGSEVSYNEQFF; CDR3nt: TGTGCTAGTGGTTCCGAGGTTTCCTACAATGAGCAGTTCTTC
abundance: many; d_gene: TRBD1; v_gene: TRBV6-4; j_gene: TRBJ1-1; CDR3aa: CASSDSAGGDTEAFF; CDR3nt: TGTGCCAGCAGTGACTCGGCAGGGGGTGACACTGAAGCTTTCTTT
abundance: few; d_gene: .; v_gene: TRBV20-1; j_gene: TRBJ1-2; CDR3aa: CSASRPGDGYTF; CDR3nt: TGCAGTGCTAGCCGGCCGGGGGATGGCTACACCTTC
abundance: few; d_gene: .; v_gene: TRBV7-9; j_gene: TRBJ1-5; CDR3aa: CASSPGGGGNQPQHF; CDR3nt: TGTGCCAGCAGCCCCGGGGGAGGGGGCAATCAGCCCCAGCATTTT
abundance: .; d_gene: TRBD2; v_gene: TRBV5-1; j_gene: TRBJ2-1; CDR3aa: CASSGGGIYNEQLF; CDR3nt: TGCGCCAGCAGCGGCGGGGGGATTTACAATGAGCAGCTCTTC
abundance: few; d_gene: TRBD2; v_gene: TRBV5-1; j_gene: TRBJ2-3; CDR3aa: CASRLLSGVTDTQYF; CDR3nt: TGCGCCAGCAGACTCCTTAGCGGGGTCACAGATACGCAGTATTTT
abundance: few; d_gene: .; v_gene: TRBV5-1; j_gene: TRBJ2-3; CDR3aa: CASSIIEADTQYF; CDR3nt: TGCGCCAGCAGCATAATCGAAGCAGATACGCAGTATTTT
abundance: .; d_gene: .; v_gene: TRBV9; j_gene: TRBJ1-2; CDR3aa: CASTRSGGHGYTF; CDR3nt: TGTGCCAGCACCCGTAGTGGGGGTCATGGCTACACCTTC
abundance: few; d_gene: .; v_gene: TRBV20-1; j_gene: TRBJ1-1; CDR3aa: CSAPAVVSAEAFF; CDR3nt: TGCAGTGCGCCCGCCGTCGTTTCGGCTGAAGCTTTCTTT
abundance: .; d_gene: TRBD2; v_gene: TRBV7-9; j_gene: TRBJ2-7; CDR3aa: CASSLGGRYEQYF; CDR3nt: TGTGCCAGCAGCTTAGGCGGGAGATACGAGCAGTACTTC
abundance: many; d_gene: .; v_gene: TRBV29-1; j_gene: TRBJ1-2; CDR3aa: CSVVREDRVLGYTF; CDR3nt: TGCAGCGTTGTAAGAGAGGACAGAGTACTTGGCTACACCTTC
abundance: .; d_gene: .; v_gene: TRBV21-1; j_gene: TRBJ2-1; CDR3aa: CASSRQAWHYNEQFF; CDR3nt: TGTGCCAGCAGCAGGCAGGCGTGGCACTACAATGAGCAGTTCTTC